This T cell receptor beta chain emerged from a study of PD-1 blockade in classical Hodgkin lymphoma. Study outcomes and limitations: Why repertoires differed is undefined; disease activity or prior therapy possibly contributed. It was reported that newly diagnosed patients had less baseline TCR diversity than healthy donors.

This clone was seen a handful of times. Its cognate antigen is unknown. Time point denoted: newly diagnosed, previously untreated cHL patient sample. From thawed PBMCs, magnetic negative selection was used to isolate the CD8+ T cells. The authors used newly diagnosed, untreated classical Hodgkin lymphoma PBMCs as comparison. Libraries were prepared by immunoSEQ multiplex PCR; TCRdb keeps only in-frame clonotypes and omits some of them. The data contain roughly 20,000 clones, approximately 87% of them singletons. The CDR3 totals 13 residues. Per germline, CDR1 MNHEY and CDR2 SVGAGI. The ends lost 2 bases at V and 2 bases at J; junction bases unmatched: 0.

The TCR sequence derives from a human donor with classical Hodgkin lymphoma. Sequenced material: CD8+ T cells from blood. The chain recombines TRBV6-5 with TRBJ2-7, with 7 bases fitting TRBD1. The CDR3 DNA reads as TGTGCCAGCAGTTACAGGGGGCCCTACGAGCAGTACTTC. Amino acids: CASSYRGPYEQYF.